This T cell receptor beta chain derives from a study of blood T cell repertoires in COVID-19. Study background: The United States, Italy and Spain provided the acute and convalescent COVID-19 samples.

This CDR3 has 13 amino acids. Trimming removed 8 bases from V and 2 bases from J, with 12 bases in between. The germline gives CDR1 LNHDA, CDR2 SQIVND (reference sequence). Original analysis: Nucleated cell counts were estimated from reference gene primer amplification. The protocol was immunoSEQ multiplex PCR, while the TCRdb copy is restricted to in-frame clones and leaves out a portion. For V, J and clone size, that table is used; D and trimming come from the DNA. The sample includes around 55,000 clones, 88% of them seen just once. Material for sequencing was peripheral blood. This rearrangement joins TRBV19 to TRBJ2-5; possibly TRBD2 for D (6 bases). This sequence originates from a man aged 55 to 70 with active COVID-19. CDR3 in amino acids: CASRGNGQETQYF. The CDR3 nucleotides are TGTGCCAGTCGCGGGAACGGTCAAGAGACCCAGTACTTC.